The rows below give T cell receptor beta chains drawn from one sample of a study of blood T cells in healthy people across ages. TCRdb processed the 5' RACE reads anew with MiXCR; each CDR3 protein has one entry. The repertoire holds around 580,000 distinct CDR3 sequences, with 45% to 55% as singletons. Sequencing was done on a sample of blood. These receptors all come from a man aged 80 or over in good health. The CDR3 runs from the conserved cysteine through the conserved F or W. The order of the fields is CDR3 length, V gene, J gene, CDR3 protein.

len: 13; v_gene: TRBV6-5; j_gene: TRBJ2-7; CDR3aa: CASSVTRLNEQYF
len: 17; v_gene: TRBV2; j_gene: TRBJ2-3; CDR3aa: CARRDRGARTSTDTQYF
len: 15; v_gene: TRBV20-1; j_gene: TRBJ2-2; CDR3aa: CSAKDRRTNTGELFF
len: 15; v_gene: TRBV20-1; j_gene: TRBJ2-5; CDR3aa: CSASLAGRLQETQYF
len: 13; v_gene: TRBV6-5; j_gene: TRBJ1-1; CDR3aa: CASSSPGSTEAFF
len: 17; v_gene: TRBV7-2; j_gene: TRBJ2-1; CDR3aa: CASSPASAGVSYNEQFF
len: 13; v_gene: TRBV20-1; j_gene: TRBJ2-1; CDR3aa: CSARTGTRSAQFF
len: 14; v_gene: TRBV7-2; j_gene: TRBJ2-5; CDR3aa: CASTRTGRYNEQYF
len: 15; v_gene: TRBV7-9; j_gene: TRBJ1-4; CDR3aa: CASSGAGGPGEKLFF
len: 13; v_gene: TRBV11-1; j_gene: TRBJ2-7; CDR3aa: CASRLAGSYEQYF
len: 16; v_gene: TRBV27; j_gene: TRBJ2-7; CDR3aa: CASSLGRTLNSYEQYF
len: 13; v_gene: TRBV29-1; j_gene: TRBJ2-3; CDR3aa: CSVGFQRADTQYF
len: 14; v_gene: TRBV9; j_gene: TRBJ1-5; CDR3aa: CASGVGSAGETQHF
len: 14; v_gene: TRBV14; j_gene: TRBJ1-2; CDR3aa: CASSQWTGGYGYTF
len: 15; v_gene: TRBV7-2; j_gene: TRBJ1-2; CDR3aa: CASSFFGQTNYGYTF
len: 14; v_gene: TRBV9; j_gene: TRBJ2-7; CDR3aa: CASSVEWGDYEQYF
len: 14; v_gene: TRBV12-3/TRBV12-4; j_gene: TRBJ2-5; CDR3aa: CASSFGQAAKTQYF